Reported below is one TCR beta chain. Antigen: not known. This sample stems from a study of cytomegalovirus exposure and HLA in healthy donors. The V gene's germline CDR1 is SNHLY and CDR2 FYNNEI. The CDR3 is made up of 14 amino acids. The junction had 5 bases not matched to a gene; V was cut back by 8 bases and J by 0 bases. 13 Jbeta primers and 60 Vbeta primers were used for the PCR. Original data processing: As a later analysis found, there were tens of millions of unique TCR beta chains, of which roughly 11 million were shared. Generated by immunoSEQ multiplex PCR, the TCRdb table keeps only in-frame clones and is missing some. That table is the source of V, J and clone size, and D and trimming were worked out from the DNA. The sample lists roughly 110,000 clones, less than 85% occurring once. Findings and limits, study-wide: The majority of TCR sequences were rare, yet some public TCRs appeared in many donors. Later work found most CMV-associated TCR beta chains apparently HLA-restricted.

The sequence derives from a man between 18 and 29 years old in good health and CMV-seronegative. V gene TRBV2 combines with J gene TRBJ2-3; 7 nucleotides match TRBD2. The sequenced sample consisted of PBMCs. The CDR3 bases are TGTGCCAGCCTGACCGGGGGGAGCACAGATACGCAGTATTTT. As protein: CASLTGGSTDTQYF.